The 5 T cell receptor beta chains listed next were all sequenced from one sample in a study of beta chain features in type 1 diabetes (dated by TCRdb to between 2017 and 2018). The investigation overall reported the following: A moderate but significant shortening of TCRB CDR3 length was observed in type 1 diabetes patients in all four CD4+ subsets.

Library creation used the immunoSEQ multiplex PCR assay. The High Capacity cDNA Reverse Transcription Kit was used to reverse transcribe all of the isolated RNA, meaning that expressed TCRB transcripts were what got sequenced. TCRdb took this table from immuneACCESS and kept in-frame rearrangements with V and J called. Such tables lack part of the clones; where checked against another copy, unresolved V genes explain under half of the gap, and the rest is unexplained. Counted in this sample were a few hundred thousand clones; 16% of them appeared once. The ten most abundant clones make up less than 0.09% of the sample. Their specific antigens are unknown. Specimen: naive CD4+ T cells from blood. Reading the label with the study, this specimen's cell subset or site is: true naive CD4+ T cells. These receptors were obtained from a man aged 30-40 years with type 1 diabetes.

The chain carries TRBV18 and TRBJ1-4; no clear D. The CDR3 spans 14 residues. V gave up 3 bases and J gave up 3 bases, with 8 bases separating them. Germline V gene lookup returns CDR1 KGHSH and CDR2 LQKENI. This CDR3 is CASSPGLSNEKLFF. CDR3 DNA: TGTGCCAGCTCACCGGGATTATCTAATGAAAAACTGTTTTTT.

This clone has more than one count but fewer than ten. The chain links TRBV14 to TRBJ2-3; D is unresolved. V was pared by 7 bases and J by 5 bases, with 16 bases between. This CDR3 has 14 amino acids. Germline assignment: CDR1 SGHDN and CDR2 FVKESK. The CDR3 bases are TGTGCCAGCACCCTCGGAATTAAAGGAGATACGCAGTATTTT. This encodes CASTLGIKGDTQYF.

For this clone: The same CDR3 can be traced to other DNA sequences in this sample. This chain links TRBV5-4 with TRBJ2-1, with D hard to call. The CDR3 sequence is 12 residues long. Trimming removed 4 bases from V and 7 bases from J, with 9 bases in between. Germline V gives CDR1 SGHNT, CDR2 YYREEE (reference sequence). CDR3 loop: CASSLGSNEQFF. CDR3 DNA: TGTGCCAGCAGCCTCGGTTCAAATGAGCAGTTCTTC.

This clone was seen only a few times. The V and J genes are TRBV10-3 and TRBJ2-1; the match to TRBD1 covers 9 bases. The trim removed 7 bases at V and 2 bases at J, leaving 3 bases unmatched. Germline V gene data show CDR1 as ENHRY and CDR2 as SYGVKD. The CDR3 spans 14 residues. DNA for the CDR3: TGTGCCATCACCCGGGACAGGGCCTACAATGAGCAGTTCTTC. Its protein is CAITRDRAYNEQFF.

The chain is built from TRBV27 and TRBJ1-4; possible D gene TRBD1, 5 bases. V gave up 11 bases and J gave up 7 bases, with 14 bases separating them. The CDR3 totals 12 residues. Germline CDR1 is MNHEY and CDR2 is SMNVEV (reference sequence). The CDR3 DNA sequence: TGTGCCTCCGGCAGGGTTGGTGAAAAACTGTTTTTT. Translated, it gives CASGRVGEKLFF.